These 10 T cell receptor beta chains share one sample of origin, sequenced in a study of blood T cell repertoires in COVID-19. The method was immunoSEQ multiplex PCR; TCRdb's version includes in-frame clones alone and lacks a portion of them. The sample includes 300,000 to 400,000 clones, approximately 83% of them seen just once. The sequenced material came from PBMCs or T cells enriched from blood (not recorded which). All receptors derive from a woman between 40 and 55 years old with acute COVID-19.

This rearrangement joins TRBV19 to TRBJ1-1; D may be TRBD1 (5 bases). The CDR3 length is 12 residues. Germline values: CDR1 LNHDA, CDR2 SQIVND (reference sequence). V dropped 9 bases and J dropped 5 bases, with 13 bases sitting between them. The DNA of the CDR3 is TGTGCCAGGCCGCCGGGGGGTACTGAAGCTTTCTTT. Translated: CARPPGGTEAFF. The complete variable domain, with remaining parts taken from reference TRBV19 and TRBJ1-1, reads DGGITQSPKYLFRKEGQNVTLSCEQNLNHDAMYWYRQDPGQGLRLIYYSQIVNDFQKGDIAEGYSVSREKKESFPLTVTSAQKNPTAFYLCARPPGGTEAFFGQGTRLTVV.

V gene TRBV19 combines with J gene TRBJ1-4; 7 nucleotides line up with TRBD1. Germline lookup yields CDR1 LNHDA and CDR2 SQIVND (reference sequence). CDR3 length: 15 residues. Trimming at V came to 4 bases and at J to 8 bases, leaving 10 bases not matched to a gene. The CDR3 is CASSTKGAPGEKLFF. The CDR3 coding sequence is TGTGCCAGTAGTACGAAGGGGGCGCCGGGGGAAAAACTGTTTTTT.

This chain links TRBV10-3 with TRBJ2-7, with D unclear. The CDR3 has 11 amino acids. The germline CDR1 and CDR2 sequences are ENHRY and SYGVKD. Trimming pared 2 bases from V and 5 bases from J, leaving 4 bases between. The CDR3 DNA reads as TGTGCCATCAGTGAGCTAGACGAGCAGTACTTC. As protein: CAISELDEQYF.

The chain couples TRBV6-4 to TRBJ1-5; D gene uncertain. CDR3 size: 19 residues. The V gene lost 3 bases and the J gene lost 6 bases, with 27 bases spanning the gap. Germline V lookup: CDR1 MRHNA, CDR2 SNTAGT. In DNA form, the CDR3 reads TGTGCCAGCAGTGATCGGGTTACGATATCCGGTAATACGAGTCAGCCCCAGCATTTT. This codes for CASSDRVTISGNTSQPQHF.

The V gene is TRBV18, the J gene TRBJ1-2, with TRBD1 identical over 8 bases. Germline CDR1 KGHSH, CDR2 LQKENI. The junction had 16 bases not matched to a gene; V was cut back by 5 bases and J by 8 bases. The CDR3 loop spans 16 amino acids. CDR3 nucleotide sequence: TGTGCCAGCTCATCTTCCGGGACAGGCGCTTCTCGGGGCTACACCTTC. As protein: CASSSSGTGASRGYTF.

The V gene is TRBV28, the J gene TRBJ2-7, with TRBD1 identical over 8 bases. The germline CDR1 and CDR2 sequences are MDHEN and SYDVKM. The junction had 16 bases not matched to a gene; V was cut back by 3 bases and J by 6 bases. CDR3 size: 17 residues. CDR3 residues: CASSFFGQGKCFGEQYF. The CDR3 nucleotides read TGTGCCAGCAGTTTCTTCGGACAGGGTAAGTGTTTTGGCGAGCAGTACTTC.

V and J are TRBV19 and TRBJ1-5; D perhaps matches TRBD1 (6 bases). Per the germline V gene, CDR1 is LNHDA and CDR2 is SQIVND (reference sequence). CDR3 length: 14 residues. Deletions cut 5 bases from V and 3 bases from J, with 11 bases between. The CDR3 reads CASSQGHANQPQHF. CDR3 coding DNA: TGTGCCAGTAGTCAGGGACATGCCAATCAGCCCCAGCATTTT.

The V and J genes are TRBV7-2 and TRBJ2-1, with 10 bases aligning to TRBD2. The CDR3 is 17 residues long. In germline, CDR1 is SGHTA, CDR2 FQGNSA. V shed 5 bases, J shed 5 bases, and the junction held 12 bases outside the gene matches. CDR3 in DNA: TGTGCCAGCAGCCCCTCCAGCGGGGGGGCTTGGGACAATGAGCAGTTCTTC. This translates into CASSPSSGGAWDNEQFF.

This clone occurred once. The J gene is TRBJ1-2, the V gene TRBV6-1; maybe TRBD1 (5 bases). Germline-derived CDR1 and CDR2 are MNHNS and SASEGT. The V end lost 2 bases, the J end lost 3 bases, and 13 bases lay between the germline ends. The CDR3 totals 15 residues. The CDR3 loop reads CASSEWVRADYGYTF. The CDR3 DNA reads as TGTGCCAGCAGTGAATGGGTCAGGGCGGACTATGGCTACACCTTC.

The chain combines TRBV7-9 with TRBJ2-1, with TRBD2 as a possible D gene (6 bases). Germline V gene lookup returns CDR1 SEHNR and CDR2 FQNEAQ (reference sequence). Trimming took off 1 base at V and 10 bases at J, with 11 bases between the two ends. This CDR3 region has 13 residues. The DNA of the CDR3 is TGTGCCAGCAGCTTAGATACGGCGGGGGAGCAGTTCTTC. Translation gives CASSLDTAGEQFF.